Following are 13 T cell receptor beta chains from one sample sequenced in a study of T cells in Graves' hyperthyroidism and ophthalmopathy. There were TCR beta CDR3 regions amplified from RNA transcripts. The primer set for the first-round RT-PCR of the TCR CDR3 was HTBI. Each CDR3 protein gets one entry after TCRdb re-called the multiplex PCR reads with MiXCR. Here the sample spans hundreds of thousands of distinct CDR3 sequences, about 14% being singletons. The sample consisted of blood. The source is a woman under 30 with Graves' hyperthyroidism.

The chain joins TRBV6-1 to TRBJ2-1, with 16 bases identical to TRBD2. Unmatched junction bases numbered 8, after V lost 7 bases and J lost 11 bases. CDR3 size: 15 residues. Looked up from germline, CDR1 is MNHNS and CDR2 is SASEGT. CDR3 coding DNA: TGTGCCAGCACCCTGGGGGGACTAGCGGGAGGGCAGCAGTTCTTC. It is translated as CASTLGGLAGGQQFF.

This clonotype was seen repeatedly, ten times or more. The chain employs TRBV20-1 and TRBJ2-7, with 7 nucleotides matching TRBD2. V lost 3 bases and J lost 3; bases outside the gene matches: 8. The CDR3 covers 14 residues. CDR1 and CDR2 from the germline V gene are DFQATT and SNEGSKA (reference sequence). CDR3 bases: TGCAGTGCTAGCCGGGGGGTAGAAGTCTACGAGCAGTACTTC. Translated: CSASRGVEVYEQYF.

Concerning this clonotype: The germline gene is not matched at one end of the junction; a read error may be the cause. CDR3 residues: CASRLSAGRNEKLFF. Here the CDR3 DNA reads TGTGCCAGCAGGTTATCGGCAGGGAGGAATGAAAAACTGTTTTTT. The chain joins TRBV28 to TRBJ1-4; D is possibly TRBD1 (5 bases). The CDR3 consists of 15 residues. CDR1 and CDR2 from the germline V gene are MDHEN and SYDVKM. The whole variable domain, remainder taken from reference TRBV28 and TRBJ1-4, is DVKVTQSSRYLVKRTGEKVFLECVQDMDHENMFWYRQDPGLGLRLIYFSYDVKMKEKGDIPEGYSVSREKKERFSLILESASTNQTSMYLCASRLSAGRNEKLFFGSGTQLSVL.

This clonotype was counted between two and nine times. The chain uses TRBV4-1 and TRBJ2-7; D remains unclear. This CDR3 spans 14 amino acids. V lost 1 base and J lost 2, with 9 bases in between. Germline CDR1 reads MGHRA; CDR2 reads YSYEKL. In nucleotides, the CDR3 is TGCGCCAGCAGCCAAGCAGAGACCACCTACGAGCAGTACTTC. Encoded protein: CASSQAETTYEQYF.

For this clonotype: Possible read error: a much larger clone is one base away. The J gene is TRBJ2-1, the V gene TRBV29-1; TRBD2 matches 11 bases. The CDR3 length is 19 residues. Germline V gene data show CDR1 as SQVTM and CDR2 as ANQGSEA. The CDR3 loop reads CRVEDHLAGGPGPYNEQFF. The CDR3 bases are TGCAGAGTTGAAGATCATCTAGCGGGAGGACCGGGCCCCTACAATGAGCAGTTCTTC.

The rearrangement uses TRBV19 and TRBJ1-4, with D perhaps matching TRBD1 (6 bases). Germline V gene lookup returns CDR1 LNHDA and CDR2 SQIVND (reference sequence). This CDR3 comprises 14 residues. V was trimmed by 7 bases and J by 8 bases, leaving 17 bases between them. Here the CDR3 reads CASNQGRGGEKLFF. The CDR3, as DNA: TGTGCCAGTAATCAGGGGCGGGGAGGCGAAAAACTGTTTTTT.

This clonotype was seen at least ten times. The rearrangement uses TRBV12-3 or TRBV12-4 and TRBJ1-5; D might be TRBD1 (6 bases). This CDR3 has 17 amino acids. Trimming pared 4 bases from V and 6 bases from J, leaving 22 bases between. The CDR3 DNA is TGTGCCAGCAGTTGGTTTGGTTCGGGGGGGCCCAGTCAGCCCCAGCATTTT. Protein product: CASSWFGSGGPSQPQHF.

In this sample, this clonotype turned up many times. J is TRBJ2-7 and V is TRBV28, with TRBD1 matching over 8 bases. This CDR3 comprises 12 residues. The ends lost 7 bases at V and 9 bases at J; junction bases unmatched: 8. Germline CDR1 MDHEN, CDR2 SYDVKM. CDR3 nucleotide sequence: TGTGCCAGCATGTTCAGGGGGCGAGGGCAGTACTTC. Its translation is CASMFRGRGQYF.

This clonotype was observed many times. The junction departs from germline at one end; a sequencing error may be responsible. DNA of the CDR3: TGTGCCAGCCGTGAAGCGGGAGGTAGGTCCTACGAGCAGTACTTC. Encoded protein: CASREAGGRSYEQYF. The genes are TRBV6-1 and TRBJ2-7; TRBD2 agrees at 9 bases. CDR1 and CDR2 (germline): MNHNS, SASEGT. This CDR3 has 15 residues.

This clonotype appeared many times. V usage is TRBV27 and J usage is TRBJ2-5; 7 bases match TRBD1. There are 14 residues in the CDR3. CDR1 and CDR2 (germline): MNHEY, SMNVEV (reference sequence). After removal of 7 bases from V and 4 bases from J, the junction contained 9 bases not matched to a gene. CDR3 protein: CASIRVPGGETQYF. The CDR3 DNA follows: TGTGCCAGCATTAGGGTCCCAGGGGGAGAGACCCAGTACTTC.

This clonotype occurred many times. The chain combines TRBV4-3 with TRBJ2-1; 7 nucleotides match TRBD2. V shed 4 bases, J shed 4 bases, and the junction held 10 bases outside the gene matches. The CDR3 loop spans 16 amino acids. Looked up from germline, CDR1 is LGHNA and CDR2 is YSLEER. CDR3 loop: CASSREAGRGYNEQFF. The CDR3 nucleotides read TGCGCCAGCAGCCGGGAAGCGGGGCGGGGTTACAATGAGCAGTTCTTC.

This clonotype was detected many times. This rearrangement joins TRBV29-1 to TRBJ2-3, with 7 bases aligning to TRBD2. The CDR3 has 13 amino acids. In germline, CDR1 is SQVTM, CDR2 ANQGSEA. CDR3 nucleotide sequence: TGCACCGGCGGCGGGAGTTCCGCAGATACGCAGTATTTT. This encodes CTGGGSSADTQYF.

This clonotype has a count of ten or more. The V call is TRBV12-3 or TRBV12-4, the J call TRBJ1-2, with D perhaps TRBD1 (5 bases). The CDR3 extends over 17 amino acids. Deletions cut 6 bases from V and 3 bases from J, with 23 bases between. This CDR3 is CASSPINPGLWDYGYTF. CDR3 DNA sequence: TGTGCCAGCAGCCCCATAAATCCAGGGTTATGGGACTATGGCTACACCTTC.